Shown below are 30 T cell receptor beta chains from a single sample sequenced in a study of OX40 agonist ivuxolimab in advanced cancers. The table came from immunoSEQ multiplex PCR; TCRdb's copy has only in-frame clones and leaves some out. The sample records approximately 89,000 clones, about 91% being singletons. The source material was CD4+ or CD8+ T cells sorted from blood, sampled in a trial of the OX40 agonist ivuxolimab. The receptors come from an adult with an advanced solid tumor such as melanoma, head and neck, liver or kidney cancer.

The chain has TRBV21-1 and TRBJ2-5; the table's D gene call, TRBD1, was not cross checked with the DNA. TRBV21-1 counts as a pseudogene. The CDR3 extends over 15 amino acids. The chain's CDR3 is CASSKDPTGPKTQYF. The CDR3 DNA sequence: TGTGCCAGCAGCAAAGACCCGACAGGTCCCAAGACCCAGTACTTC.

This sequence joins TRBV4-2 and TRBJ2-1; no reliable D call. Germline V gene data show CDR1 as LGHNA and CDR2 as YNFKEQ. The CDR3 sequence is 16 residues long. The V and J ends lost 3 bases and 4 bases respectively, with 16 bases between them. Here the CDR3 reads CASSQQRTLAYNEQFF. DNA for the CDR3: TGTGCCAGCAGCCAGCAACGGACCCTGGCTTACAATGAGCAGTTCTTC.

The chain carries TRBV30 and TRBJ2-5; 7 bases match TRBD1. This CDR3 comprises 12 residues. V lost 5 bases to trimming and J lost 2 bases; unmatched junction nucleotides: 2. The germline V gene has CDR1 GTSNPN and CDR2 SVGIG (reference sequence). For the CDR3, the DNA is TGTGCCTGGGACAGGGCTCAAGAGACCCAGTACTTC. Translating gives CAWDRAQETQYF.

In regard to this clone: The junction and the germline gene differ at one end; a read error may be behind it. DNA for the CDR3: TGTGCTAGCAGCCCGGGACTAGCGGGCCTCACAGATACGCAGTATTTT. It codes for CASSPGLAGLTDTQYF. V gene TRBV7-7 combines with J gene TRBJ2-3; TRBD2 aligns across 12 bases. The CDR3 has 16 amino acids. Germline CDR1 SSHAT, CDR2 FNYEAQ (reference sequence). The full variable domain, completed using reference TRBV7-7 and TRBJ2-3, is GAGVSQSPRYKVTKRGQDVTLRCDPISSHATLYWYQQALGQGPEFLTYFNYEAQPDKSGLPSDRFSAERPEGSISTLTIQRTEQRDSAMYRCASSPGLAGLTDTQYFGPGTRLTVL.

This chain uses TRBV30 with TRBJ2-5; tentative D call: TRBD2 (5 bases). Germline CDR1 and CDR2: GTSNPN and SVGIG (reference sequence). With 5 bases removed from V and 4 bases from J, the gap between germline ends came to 11 bases. CDR3 length: 12 residues. DNA of the CDR3: TGTGCCTGGCAGAAAGGAGGAGAGACCCAGTACTTC. Translating gives CAWQKGGETQYF.

CDR3 nucleotide sequence: TGTGCCAGCAGCCGTGGACAGTCCTACGAGCAGTACTTC. Translation: CASSRGQSYEQYF. The chain joins TRBV11-3 to TRBJ2-7; TRBD1 might be the D (6 bases). Germline CDR1 is SGHNT and CDR2 is YENEEA. The CDR3 spans 13 residues. Trimming took off 5 bases at V and 1 base at J, with 9 bases between the two ends. Looking up the rest from reference TRBV11-3 and TRBJ2-7 gives the full variable domain: EAGVVQSPRYKIIEKKQPVAFWCNPISGHNTLYWYLQNLGQGPELLIRYENEEAVDDSQLPKDRFSAERLKGVDSTLKIQPAELGDSAVYLCASSRGQSYEQYFGPGTRLTVT.

This clone was seen more than once but under ten times. A read error may produce the germline difference seen at one junction end. The chain employs TRBV28 and TRBJ1-1; D is uncertain. Germline V gene lookup returns CDR1 MDHEN and CDR2 SYDVKM. The CDR3 runs 11 residues. The CDR3 DNA follows: TGTGCCAGCACCCTGTACACAGAAGCTTTCTTT. It encodes CASTLYTEAFF.

The V and J genes are TRBV28 and TRBJ2-7; a weak D match, TRBD1 (6 bases). CDR1 MDHEN and CDR2 SYDVKM come from the germline V gene. The germline V and J ends were trimmed by 6 bases and 2 bases, with 11 bases remaining between them. The CDR3 totals 13 residues. The CDR3 region has the DNA TGTGCCAGCAGCAGGGGTTCCCCCTACGAGCAGTACTTC. This gives the protein CASSRGSPYEQYF.

The sample holds a few counts of this clone. This rearrangement joins TRBV7-9 to TRBJ2-1; 11 nucleotides align to TRBD2. The CDR3 totals 17 residues. Losses at the gene ends were 0 bases for V and 11 bases for J; bases not matched to a gene: 12. Per germline, CDR1 SEHNR and CDR2 FQNEAQ (reference sequence). The CDR3 spells CASSLARGLADSKKQFF. In DNA, the CDR3 is TGTGCCAGCAGCTTAGCCCGGGGACTAGCGGACTCTAAGAAGCAGTTCTTC. Combining the CDR3 with reference TRBV7-9 and TRBJ2-1 gives the whole variable domain DTGVSQNPRHKITKRGQNVTFRCDPISEHNRLYWYRQTLGQGPEFLTYFQNEAQLEKSRLLSDRFSAERPKGSFSTLEIQRTEQGDSAMYLCASSLARGLADSKKQFFGPGTRLTVL.

The rearrangement links TRBV6-5 to TRBJ2-7; 8 nucleotides agree with TRBD1. The CDR3 runs 14 residues. V shed 6 bases and J 6 bases; nucleotides not matched to a gene: 10. The V gene's germline CDR1 is MNHEY and CDR2 SVGAGI. The CDR3 here is CASSPRGPFGEQYF. The CDR3 DNA reads TGTGCCAGCAGCCCCAGGGGGCCGTTCGGCGAGCAGTACTTC.

This clone was observed a single time. This chain joins TRBV5-1 and TRBJ2-7; D is possibly TRBD1 (7 bases). The CDR3 contains 14 residues. Per the germline V gene, CDR1 is SGHRS and CDR2 is YFSETQ. V gave up 0 bases and J gave up 3 bases, with 10 bases separating them. The CDR3 sequence: CASSLGQGGYEQYF. The CDR3 DNA follows: TGCGCCAGCAGCTTGGGGCAGGGGGGCTACGAGCAGTACTTC.

CDR3 in DNA: TGCGCCAGCAGCCCCGAGGCGGTCGCAGATACGCAGTATTTT. Encoded protein: CASSPEAVADTQYF. V and J are TRBV5-1 and TRBJ2-3; no firm D call. The V gene's germline CDR1 is SGHRS and CDR2 YFSETQ. This CDR3 is 14 amino acids long. V shed 4 bases and J shed 4 bases, with 13 bases lying between them.

This rearrangement joins TRBV7-2 to TRBJ2-5; 12 nucleotides agree with TRBD2. Unmatched junction bases numbered 9, after V lost 5 bases and J lost 5 bases. CDR3 length: 16 amino acids. Germline V CDR1 and CDR2: SGHTA, FQGNSA. CDR3 in amino acids: CASSPRLAGVGETQYF. CDR3 bases: TGTGCCAGCAGCCCTCGACTAGCGGGAGTTGGGGAGACCCAGTACTTC.

The chain joins TRBV19 to TRBJ2-4, with D tentatively TRBD1 or TRBD2 (6 bases each). Germline assignment: CDR1 LNHDA and CDR2 SQIVND (reference sequence). CDR3 length: 16 amino acids. The V and J ends lost 5 bases and 0 bases respectively, with 14 bases between them. CDR3 protein: CASSLGGPLAKNIQYF. CDR3 DNA sequence: TGTGCCAGTAGTCTGGGGGGCCCTTTAGCCAAAAACATTCAGTACTTC.

As regards this clone: Distinct nucleotide sequences in the sample also encode this CDR3. The V and J genes are TRBV18 and TRBJ2-3; D perhaps matches TRBD2 (5 bases). CDR1 is KGHSH and CDR2 is LQKENI in the germline V gene. Trimming shortened V by 3 bases and J by 2 bases, and 12 bases separated the two germline ends. This CDR3 has 15 residues. This CDR3 reads CASSPLSGSTDTQYF. DNA of the CDR3: TGTGCCAGCTCACCCTTGAGCGGATCCACAGATACGCAGTATTTT.

The chain couples TRBV7-9 to TRBJ2-2, with 10 bases fitting TRBD2. Germline assignment: CDR1 SEHNR and CDR2 FQNEAQ (reference sequence). CDR3 size: 16 residues. The V segment lost 2 bases and the J segment 5 bases; nucleotides outside the gene matches: 5. CDR3 region: CASSLYLAGVTGELFF. DNA of the CDR3: TGTGCCAGCAGCTTATACCTAGCGGGAGTGACCGGGGAGCTGTTTTTT. The whole variable domain, filled in from reference TRBV7-9 and TRBJ2-2, reads DTGVSQNPRHKITKRGQNVTFRCDPISEHNRLYWYRQTLGQGPEFLTYFQNEAQLEKSRLLSDRFSAERPKGSFSTLEIQRTEQGDSAMYLCASSLYLAGVTGELFFGEGSRLTVL.

The chain is built from TRBV6-1 and TRBJ1-5, with unresolved D. The CDR3 sequence is 15 residues long. CDR1 and CDR2 (germline): MNHNS, SASEGT. The V end was cut by 2 bases, the J end by 3 bases, with 11 bases between. The CDR3 reads CASSERGRYNQPQHF. The CDR3 region has the DNA TGTGCCAGCAGTGAACGTGGCAGATACAATCAGCCCCAGCATTTT.

CDR3 region: CASRPSGSDGEQFF. Written as DNA, the CDR3 is TGTGCCAGCAGGCCTAGCGGGAGTGACGGTGAGCAGTTCTTC. This chain connects TRBV6-1 to TRBJ2-1, with 10 bases identical to TRBD2. The CDR3 is 14 amino acids. The ends lost 6 bases at V and 9 bases at J; junction bases unmatched: 8. Germline V CDR1 and CDR2: MNHNS, SASEGT.

This clone was seen a single time. The V and J genes are TRBV7-9 and TRBJ2-7, with unresolved D. Trimming pared 3 bases from V and 2 bases from J, leaving 5 bases between. This CDR3 is built from 12 residues. CDR1 and CDR2 (germline): SEHNR, FQNEAQ (reference sequence). This CDR3 is CASSLRTYEQYF. The CDR3 region has the DNA TGTGCCAGCAGCTTGAGGACCTACGAGCAGTACTTC.

The CDR3 loop reads CSVAVPGPGELFF. The DNA of the CDR3 is TGCAGCGTAGCCGTACCCGGGCCTGGGGAGCTGTTTTTT. V and J are TRBV29-1 and TRBJ2-2; no clear D. Germline V gene lookup returns CDR1 SQVTM and CDR2 ANQGSEA. V dropped 6 bases and J dropped 8 bases, with 16 bases sitting between them. There are 13 residues in the CDR3.

V usage is TRBV25-1 and J usage is TRBJ2-3, with D unclear. CDR1 is MGHDK and CDR2 is SYGVNS in the germline V gene. The CDR3 extends over 14 amino acids. Deletions cut 3 bases from V and 2 bases from J, with 9 bases between. Here the CDR3 reads CASSDPLDTDTQYF. The CDR3 DNA is TGTGCCAGCAGTGACCCCCTCGACACAGATACGCAGTATTTT.

The chain combines TRBV7-2 with TRBJ2-3; D is perhaps TRBD1 (5 bases). This CDR3 is 13 amino acids long. Germline CDR1 SGHTA, CDR2 FQGNSA. Trimming cost V 5 bases and J 4 bases, with 10 bases left between them. CDR3 in DNA: TGTGCCAGCAGCCTCCTGGGGCCAGATACGCAGTATTTT. This sequence encodes CASSLLGPDTQYF. The full variable domain, its missing parts supplied by reference TRBV7-2 and TRBJ2-3, is GAGVSQSPSNKVTEKGKDVELRCDPISGHTALYWYRQSLGQGLEFLIYFQGNSAPDKSGLPSDRFSAERTGGSVSTLTIQRTQQEDSAVYLCASSLLGPDTQYFGPGTRLTVL.

The chain couples TRBV10-3 to TRBJ2-7; D call uncertain. Germline-derived CDR1 and CDR2 are ENHRY and SYGVKD. Trimming removed 4 bases from V and 2 bases from J, with 9 bases in between. CDR3 length: 13 amino acids. The CDR3 DNA follows: TGTGCCATCAGTGGGGGAACAACCTACGAGCAGTACTTC. Translation: CAISGGTTYEQYF.

The chain has TRBV28 and TRBJ2-7, with D tentatively TRBD2 (5 bases). V lost 5 bases to trimming and J lost 5 bases, with 19 bases between them. Germline loops: CDR1 MDHEN, CDR2 SYDVKM. CDR3 size: 15 residues. CDR3 region: CASSPSWRPGNEQYF. In nucleotides, the CDR3 is TGTGCCAGCAGTCCCTCGTGGAGGCCGGGAAACGAGCAGTACTTC.

This clone was counted a single time. The chain links TRBV4-1 to TRBJ2-5; 8 bases align to TRBD2. V shed 8 bases and J 3 bases; nucleotides not matched to a gene: 8. Germline lookup yields CDR1 MGHRA and CDR2 YSYEKL. This CDR3 spans 14 amino acids. The DNA for the CDR3 is TGCGCCAGCCAAAGCGGGAGCGGGGAAGAGACCCAGTACTTC. Its protein product is CASQSGSGEETQYF.

The chain has TRBV6-5 and TRBJ2-7; TRBD1 agrees at 8 bases. With V trimmed by 2 bases and J by 6 bases, 6 bases remained unmatched. The CDR3 has 14 residues. Germline CDR1 is MNHEY and CDR2 is SVGAGI. Here the CDR3 DNA reads TGTGCCAGCAGTTACCTCCAGGGGGCTGCCGAGCAGTACTTC. It encodes CASSYLQGAAEQYF.

The chain has TRBV5-4 and TRBJ2-2; no clear D. CDR1 SGHNT and CDR2 YYREEE come from the germline V gene (reference sequence). CDR3 length: 15 residues. V dropped 4 bases and J dropped 1 base, with 11 bases sitting between them. DNA for the CDR3: TGTGCCAGCAGCCGACCGAGAGGGAACACCGGGGAGCTGTTTTTT. It translates to CASSRPRGNTGELFF.

This chain connects TRBV5-1 to TRBJ1-5, with a possible D match to TRBD1 (6 bases). This CDR3 is built from 15 residues. Per the germline V gene, CDR1 is SGHRS and CDR2 is YFSETQ. Deletions cut 4 bases from V and 6 bases from J, with 17 bases between. As DNA, the CDR3 is TGCGCCAGCAGCCCAGGGGTAGAGAGGTCTCAGCCCCAGCATTTT. Translating gives CASSPGVERSQPQHF.

The chain links TRBV9 to TRBJ2-2; D uncertain. V was pared by 0 bases and J by 2 bases, with 8 bases between. Germline CDR1 SGDLS, CDR2 YYNGEE. CDR3 length: 15 residues. The CDR3 spells CASSVGVLNTGELFF. CDR3 coding DNA: TGTGCCAGCAGCGTAGGGGTCCTCAACACCGGGGAGCTGTTTTTT.

The chain combines TRBV28 with TRBJ1-4; 8 nucleotides align to TRBD1. CDR1 and CDR2 (germline): MDHEN, SYDVKM. The CDR3 runs to 15 residues. Trimming at V came to 4 bases and at J to 6 bases, leaving 7 bases not matched to a gene. This CDR3 is CASSSPGQVDEKLFF. The CDR3 DNA reads TGTGCCAGCAGTTCCCCGGGACAGGTGGATGAAAAACTGTTTTTT.